This entry features one T cell receptor (beta chain) sequence. Its antigen is undetermined. This record comes from a study of vaccination effects on CD4 cells after COVID-19. The study, taken as a whole, reports: Late post-vaccination, clones induced by infection and those induced by vaccine underwent marked clonal contraction.

Using viral peptide pools, the ViraFEST assay grew out antigen-specific CD4+ T cells prior to sequencing. Following a roughly eleven-day culture, CD4+ T cells were purified. The healthy vaccine recipients, who had no prior SARS-CoV-2 infection, showed negative nucleocapsid antibodies. CDR1 and CDR2 from the germline V gene are SQVTM and ANQGSEA. The CDR3 has 12 residues. Deletions cut 4 bases from V and 6 bases from J, with 12 bases between. The method was immunoSEQ multiplex PCR; TCRdb's version includes in-frame clones alone and lacks a portion of them. The table has tens of thousands of clones, approximately 79% seen once.

This specimen was CD4+ T cells from PBMCs cultured with HCoV-NL63 spike peptides, taken before COVID-19 vaccination. The J gene is TRBJ2-5, the V gene TRBV29-1; a weak D match, TRBD1 (5 bases). This sequence was found in a human donor who received a COVID-19 vaccine. The CDR3 nucleotides are TGCAGCGTTGTTAAGGCAGGGAAGACCCAGTACTTC. Encoded protein: CSVVKAGKTQYF.